The 9 T cell receptor beta chains below all came from one sample that was sequenced in a study of shared clonotypes between healthy human individuals. Only in-frame clones appear in the TCRdb table, and some are missing; sequencing was by immunoSEQ multiplex PCR. The repertoire holds fewer than 600,000 clones, with around 77% as singletons. Sample: PBMCs. The receptor source for this set is a woman aged 40 to 50 in good health. Some clones in this sample may be carry-over from other donors' samples.

V is TRBV7-3 and J is TRBJ2-5; 7 positions agree with TRBD1. The CDR3 length is 13 residues. Per the germline V gene, CDR1 is SGHTA and CDR2 is FQGTGA. The trim removed 3 bases at V and 5 bases at J, leaving 3 bases unmatched. Here the CDR3 reads CASSFGTAETQYF. CDR3 nucleotide sequence: TGTGCCAGCAGCTTCGGGACAGCGGAGACCCAGTACTTC. Complete variable domain (other parts from reference TRBV7-3 and TRBJ2-5): GAGVSQTPSNKVTEKGKYVELRCDPISGHTALYWYRQSLGQGPEFLIYFQGTGAADDSGLPNDRFFAVRPEGSVSTLKIQRTERGDSAVYLCASSFGTAETQYFGPGTRLLVL.

The V and J genes are TRBV9 and TRBJ1-2, with TRBD1 matching over 8 bases. CDR1 is SGDLS, CDR2 YYNGEE, per germline. The CDR3 has 14 amino acids. J was trimmed by 8 bases and V by 0 bases; bases with no gene match: 6. Here the CDR3 reads CASSVADRVGGYTF. CDR3 sequence (DNA): TGTGCCAGCAGCGTAGCGGACAGGGTGGGCGGCTACACCTTC. The whole variable domain, remainder taken from reference TRBV9 and TRBJ1-2, is DSGVTQTPKHLITATGQRVTLRCSPRSGDLSVYWYQQSLDQGLQFLIQYYNGEERAKGNILERFSAQQFPDLHSELNLSSLELGDSALYFCASSVADRVGGYTFGSGTRLTVV.

This chain joins TRBV7-6 and TRBJ2-1; 9 nucleotides align to TRBD2. The CDR3 consists of 15 residues. The germline V gene has CDR1 SGHVS and CDR2 FNYEAQ. J was trimmed by 5 bases and V by 5 bases; bases with no gene match: 7. CDR3 protein: CASSQRTSANNEQFF. CDR3 nucleotide sequence: TGTGCCAGCAGCCAACGGACTAGCGCAAACAATGAGCAGTTCTTC.

Concerning this clone itself: A single base is all that separates this from a far larger clone, so a read error is likely. Additional DNA sequences in this sample encode the identical CDR3. The V gene is TRBV6-1, the J gene TRBJ1-3; 10 bases agree with TRBD1. Germline V CDR1 and CDR2: MNHNS, SASEGT. The length of the CDR3 is 15 residues. The CDR3 here is CASSLTGGKGNTIYF. The CDR3 coding sequence is TGTGCCAGCAGCTTGACAGGGGGCAAAGGAAACACCATATACTTT.

A word on this clone: A far larger clone differs by one base, so this is likely a read error. This sample also contains other DNA sequences that code for the same CDR3. The chain uses TRBV7-9 and TRBJ1-4; D perhaps matches TRBD1 (5 bases). The CDR3 covers 13 residues. CDR1 is SEHNR and CDR2 is FQNEAQ in the germline V gene (reference sequence). The CDR3 sequence is CASSSGANEKLFF. CDR3 sequence (DNA): TGTGCCAGCAGCTCCGGGGCTAATGAAAAACTGTTTTTC.

This chain uses TRBV9 with TRBJ2-5, with D maybe TRBD1 (6 bases). In germline, CDR1 is SGDLS, CDR2 YYNGEE. The CDR3 is 15 residues long. V was clipped by 4 bases and J by 5 bases, with 18 bases between them. Here the CDR3 DNA reads TGTGCCAGCAGCAATTACGGACAGCCAGGGGAGACCCAGTACTTC. This codes for CASSNYGQPGETQYF.

The chain carries TRBV7-9 and TRBJ2-1, with 10 bases matching TRBD2. The CDR3 runs 18 residues. Trimming at V came to 5 bases and at J to 4 bases, leaving 14 bases not matched to a gene. Germline loops: CDR1 SEHNR, CDR2 FQNEAQ (reference sequence). CDR3 bases: TGTGCCAGCAGCCCCCCGCCAGTAGCGGGAGGACCTTACAATGAGCAGTTCTTC. It yields the protein CASSPPPVAGGPYNEQFF.

The sample holds a few counts of this clone. The chain links TRBV19 to TRBJ1-1; no definite D call. The CDR3 is 14 residues long. V lost 5 bases to trimming and J lost 2 bases, with 12 bases between them. Germline CDR1 LNHDA, CDR2 SQIVND (reference sequence). CDR3 nucleotides: TGTGCCAGTAGTCTTCCTTGGAGAAACACTGAAGCTTTCTTT. It specifies CASSLPWRNTEAFF.

This clone was detected only a few times. The V and J genes are TRBV10-2 and TRBJ2-7, with D unresolved. V lost 0 bases and J lost 4, with 1 base in between. The V gene's germline CDR1 is WSHSY and CDR2 SAAADI. The CDR3 is made up of 11 amino acids. In nucleotides, the CDR3 is TGCGCCAGCAGTGAGTCTTACGAGCAGTACTTC. Translated, it gives CASSESYEQYF.